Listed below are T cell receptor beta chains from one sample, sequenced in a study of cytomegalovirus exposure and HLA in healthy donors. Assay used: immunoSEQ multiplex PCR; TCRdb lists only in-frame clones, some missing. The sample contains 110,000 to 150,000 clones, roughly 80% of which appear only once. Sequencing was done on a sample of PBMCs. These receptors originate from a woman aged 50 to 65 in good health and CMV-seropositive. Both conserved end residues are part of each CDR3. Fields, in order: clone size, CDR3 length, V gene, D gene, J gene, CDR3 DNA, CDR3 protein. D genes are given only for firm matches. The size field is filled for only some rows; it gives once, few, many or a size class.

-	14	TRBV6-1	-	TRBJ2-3	TGTGCCAGCAGTGAAGCCAGAGACAGGGATACGCAGTATTTT	CASSEARDRDTQYF
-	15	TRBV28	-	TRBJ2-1	TGTGCCAGCAGTCCCCAGGGTAGCTCCTACAATGAGCAGTTCTTC	CASSPQGSSYNEQFF
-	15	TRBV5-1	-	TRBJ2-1	TGCGCCAGCAGGGACAGCAGTCAATTTTACAATGAGCAGTTCTTC	CASRDSSQFYNEQFF
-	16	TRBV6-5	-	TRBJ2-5	TGTGCCAGCAGTTACACCGCAGAGACAGCTTCCGAGACCCAGTACTTC	CASSYTAETASETQYF
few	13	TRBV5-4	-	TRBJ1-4	TGTGCCAGCAGCCCGACAGGCTATGAAAAACTGTTTTTT	CASSPTGYEKLFF
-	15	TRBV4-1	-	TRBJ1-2	TGCGCCAGCAGCCAGGGGGAACAGGGCGACTATGGCTACACCTTC	CASSQGEQGDYGYTF
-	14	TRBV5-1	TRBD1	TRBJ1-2	TGCGCCAGCAGACCCGGGACAGGAGGGGATGGCTACACCTTC	CASRPGTGGDGYTF
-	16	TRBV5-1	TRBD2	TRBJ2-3	TGCGCCAGCAGTCCTCGGCTAGCGGGGGCCACAGATACGCAGTATTTT	CASSPRLAGATDTQYF
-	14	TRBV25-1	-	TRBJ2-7	TGTGCCAGCAGTCCGAGTATAACCCCCTACGAGCAGTACTTC	CASSPSITPYEQYF
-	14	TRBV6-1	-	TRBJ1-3	TGTGCCAGCAGCGACAGTTTCTCTGGAAACACCATATATTTT	CASSDSFSGNTIYF
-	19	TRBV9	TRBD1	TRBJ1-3	TGTGCCAGCAGCGCGTCGGGACAGCGTGGTCCTTACTCTGGAAACACCATATATTTT	CASSASGQRGPYSGNTIYF
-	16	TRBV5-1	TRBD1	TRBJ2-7	TGCGCCAGCAGCCCCGCTGGACAGGGAGGTTTTTACGAGCAGTACTTC	CASSPAGQGGFYEQYF
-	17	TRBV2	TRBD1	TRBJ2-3	TGTGCCAGCAGTGAAGGGAGACAGGGGGTTCTCGGAGATACGCAGTATTTT	CASSEGRQGVLGDTQYF
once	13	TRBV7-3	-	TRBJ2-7	TGTGCCAGCAGCCTACGGGGGACAGACGAGCAGTACTTC	CASSLRGTDEQYF
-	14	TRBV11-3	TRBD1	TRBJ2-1	TGTGCCAGCAGCAAGGACAGGGGTCGGGATGAGCAGTTCTTC	CASSKDRGRDEQFF
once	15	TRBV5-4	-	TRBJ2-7	TGTGCCAGCAGCTTGGGGGGGGAGAGCTCCTACGAGCAGTACTTC	CASSLGGESSYEQYF
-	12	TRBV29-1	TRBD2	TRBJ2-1	TGCAGCGTTGAGGGGGGGACTAGTGAGCAGTTCTTC	CSVEGGTSEQFF
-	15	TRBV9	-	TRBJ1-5	TGTGCCAGCAGCGTAGGAGGAGGGACGGGGCAGCCCCAGCATTTT	CASSVGGGTGQPQHF
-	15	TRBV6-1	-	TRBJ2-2	TGTGCCAGCAGTTCATGGGGCGGAGAGTCGGGGGAGCTGTTTTTT	CASSSWGGESGELFF
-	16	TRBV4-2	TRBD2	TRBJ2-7	TGTGCCAGCAGCCAAGATCTGGGCTCTCGCGGGGGGGAGCAGTACTTC	CASSQDLGSRGGEQYF
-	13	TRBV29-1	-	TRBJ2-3	TGCAGCGTCCGGGCGGAGGGGACAGATACGCAGTATTTT	CSVRAEGTDTQYF
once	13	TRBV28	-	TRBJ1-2	TGTGCCAGCAGTTTACTAGGCTCCTATGGCTACACCTTC	CASSLLGSYGYTF
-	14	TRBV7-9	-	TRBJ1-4	TGTGCCAGCAGCTTGGGAATAGGGGCAGAAAAACTGTTTTTT	CASSLGIGAEKLFF
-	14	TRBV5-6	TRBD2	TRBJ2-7	TGTGCCAGCAGCTTGGGGGGACTAGCCCGCGAGCAGTACTTC	CASSLGGLAREQYF
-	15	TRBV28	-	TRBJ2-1	TGTGCCAGCAGGACGGGGGTCGGGGGAAACAATGAGCAGTTCTTC	CASRTGVGGNNEQFF
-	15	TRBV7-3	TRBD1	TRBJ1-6	TGTGCCAGCAGCGCCTCCGGGACAGCTAATTCACCCCTCCACTTT	CASSASGTANSPLHF
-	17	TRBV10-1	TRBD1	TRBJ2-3	TGCGCCAGCAGTGAGTCTTGGACAGGGATCTGCACAGATACGCAGTATTTT	CASSESWTGICTDTQYF
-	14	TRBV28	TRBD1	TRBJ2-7	TGTGCCAGCAGTTCGACAGGGTGGGGGTACGAGCAGTACTTC	CASSSTGWGYEQYF
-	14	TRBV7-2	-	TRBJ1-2	TGTGCCAGCAGCTTAGCAATGCAGGCTCTTGACTACACCTTC	CASSLAMQALDYTF
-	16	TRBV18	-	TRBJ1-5	TGTGCCAGCTCACCACCGGCAGTTTACAGCAATCAGCCCCAGCATTTT	CASSPPAVYSNQPQHF
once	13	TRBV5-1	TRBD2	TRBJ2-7	TGCGCCAGCAGCTCGGGACTATTCTACGAGCAGTACTTC	CASSSGLFYEQYF
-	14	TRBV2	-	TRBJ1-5	TGTGCCAGCCAGGGCGGTGGGGAAAATCAGCCCCAGCATTTT	CASQGGGENQPQHF
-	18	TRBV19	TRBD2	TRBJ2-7	TGTGCCAGTAGTGTATATCACTCAGCGGGAGGGTCGTCCTACGAGCAGTACTTC	CASSVYHSAGGSSYEQYF